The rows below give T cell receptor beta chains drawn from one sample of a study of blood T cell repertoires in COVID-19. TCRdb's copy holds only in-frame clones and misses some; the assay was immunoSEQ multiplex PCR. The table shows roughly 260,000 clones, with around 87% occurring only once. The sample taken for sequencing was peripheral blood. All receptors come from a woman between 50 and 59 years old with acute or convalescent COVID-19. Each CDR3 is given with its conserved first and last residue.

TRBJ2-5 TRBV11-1 CASSPSRDQETQYF
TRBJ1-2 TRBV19 CASQTGAPNYGYTF
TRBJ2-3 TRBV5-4 CASSSSLAGGTDTQYF
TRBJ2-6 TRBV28 CASSPSRDSSGANVLTF
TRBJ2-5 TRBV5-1 CASSFSPGLAGMEQETQYF
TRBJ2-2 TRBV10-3 CAISDPGTGGFTGELFF
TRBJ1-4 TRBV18 CASSPGAAEKLFF
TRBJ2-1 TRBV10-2 CASSDQSTGRYNEQFF
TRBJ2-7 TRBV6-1 CASSDRGRSYEQYF
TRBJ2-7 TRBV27 CASSLFAGGPGEQYF
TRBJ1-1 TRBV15 CATSRVRETRYF
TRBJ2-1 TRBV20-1 CSASRLGLGALNEQFF
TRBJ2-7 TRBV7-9 CASSLFEAPSYEQYF
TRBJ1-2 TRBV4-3 CASSQNLGHDYGYTF
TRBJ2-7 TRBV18 CASSPGSYEQYF
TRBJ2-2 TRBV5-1 CASSSPRLSPGELFF
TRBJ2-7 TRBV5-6 CASSLSWGGRRSDEQYF
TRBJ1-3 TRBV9 CASSVQGLGNTIYF
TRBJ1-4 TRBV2 CASSDGLGSNEKLFF
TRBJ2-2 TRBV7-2 CASSSIGSTSPGELFF
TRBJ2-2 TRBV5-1 CASTGLAGVTSTGELFF
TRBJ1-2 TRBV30 CAWSVQGASSGYTF
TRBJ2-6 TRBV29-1 CSVGQGSGANVLTF
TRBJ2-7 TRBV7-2 CASSWGRGSYEQYF
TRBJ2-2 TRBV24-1 CATRGTQYTGELFF
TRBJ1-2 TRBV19 CASKGDGYTF
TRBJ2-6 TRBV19 CASSKGTSGSSGANVLTF
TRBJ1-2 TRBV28 CASSPGQGAYGYTF
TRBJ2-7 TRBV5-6 CASSLFGTAIYEQYF
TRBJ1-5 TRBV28 CASSLTGRNQPQHF
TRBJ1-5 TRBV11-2 CASSWDRNDSNQPQHF
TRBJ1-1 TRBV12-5 CATTSGTGGTKAFF
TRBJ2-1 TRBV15 CATSRGGGNLGYNEQFF
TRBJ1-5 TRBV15 CATSRPGGQPQHF